This TCR beta chain was recovered during a study of blood T cell repertoires in COVID-19. Across the study: The study drew acute and convalescent COVID-19 samples from the United States, Italy and Spain. T cells, B-cell-depleted T cells, or PBMCs supplied cDNA or gDNA.

Original processing methods: Amplification from reference gene primers served as the basis for estimated nucleated cell counts. The protocol was immunoSEQ multiplex PCR, while the TCRdb copy is restricted to in-frame clones and leaves out a portion. V and J calls and clone size are as listed in that table; D and trimming were resolved from the DNA. In the table there are more than 110,000 clones, roughly 85% of which are singletons. CDR3 size: 16 residues. The V gene's germline CDR1 is SGHNT and CDR2 YYREEE (reference sequence). The V segment lost 3 bases and the J segment 3 bases; nucleotides outside the gene matches: 9.

The V and J genes are TRBV5-4 and TRBJ2-5; 9 nucleotides align to TRBD2. This TCR was recovered from a man aged 55 to 70 with acute or convalescent COVID-19. The sample was peripheral blood. In DNA form, the CDR3 reads TGTGCCAGCAGCTCCCCAGGGCGCGGGAGGGAAGAGACCCAGTACTTC. This codes for CASSSPGRGREETQYF. Full variable domain (missing parts from reference TRBV5-4 and TRBJ2-5): ETGVTQSPTHLIKTRGQQVTLRCSSQSGHNTVSWYQQALGQGPQFIFQYYREEENGRGNFPPRFSGLQFPNYSSELNVNALELDDSALYLCASSSPGRGREETQYFGPGTRLLVL.